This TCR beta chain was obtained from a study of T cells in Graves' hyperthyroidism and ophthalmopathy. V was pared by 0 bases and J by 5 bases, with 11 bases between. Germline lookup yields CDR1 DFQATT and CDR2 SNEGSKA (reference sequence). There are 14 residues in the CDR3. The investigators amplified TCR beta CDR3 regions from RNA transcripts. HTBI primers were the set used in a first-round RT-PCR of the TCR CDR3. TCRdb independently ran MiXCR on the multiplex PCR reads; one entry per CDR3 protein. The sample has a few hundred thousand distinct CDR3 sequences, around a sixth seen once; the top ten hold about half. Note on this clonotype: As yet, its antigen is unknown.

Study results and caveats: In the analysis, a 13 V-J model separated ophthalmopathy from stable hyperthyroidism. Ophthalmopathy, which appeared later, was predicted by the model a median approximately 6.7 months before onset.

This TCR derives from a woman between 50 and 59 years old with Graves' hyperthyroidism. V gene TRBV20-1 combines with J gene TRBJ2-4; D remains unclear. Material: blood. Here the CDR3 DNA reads TGCAGTGCTAGAGAAAAAAAACGGGAAAACATTCAGTACTTC. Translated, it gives CSAREKKRENIQYF.